This TCR beta chain was identified during a study of T-cell reconstitution after alpha-beta-depleted transplantation in children. In its sample, this clonotype is medium-sized. Antigen unknown. CDR3 length: 14 residues. The germline gives CDR1 MDHEN, CDR2 SYDVKM. V lost 3 bases and J 3 bases, leaving 9 bases between the germline ends. The TCRbeta library was prepared with unique molecular identifiers. From the PCR reads, TCRdb called clonotypes with MiXCR, one entry per CDR3 protein. The sample holds several thousand distinct CDR3 sequences, under 15% seen once. Overall study findings and caveats: A year post-transplant, T-cell counts and diversity derived mostly from newly produced T cells.

V is TRBV28 and J is TRBJ2-1, with a possible D match to TRBD2 (7 bases). The input for sequencing was PBMCs, taken before TCRalphabeta/CD19-depleted stem cell transplant. The source of this sequence is a boy younger than 18 with acute lymphoblastic leukemia, due to receive a stem cell transplant. The CDR3 DNA is TGTGCCAGCAGTTTGGGAGGGGGCTACAATGAGCAGTTCTTC. This encodes CASSLGGGYNEQFF.